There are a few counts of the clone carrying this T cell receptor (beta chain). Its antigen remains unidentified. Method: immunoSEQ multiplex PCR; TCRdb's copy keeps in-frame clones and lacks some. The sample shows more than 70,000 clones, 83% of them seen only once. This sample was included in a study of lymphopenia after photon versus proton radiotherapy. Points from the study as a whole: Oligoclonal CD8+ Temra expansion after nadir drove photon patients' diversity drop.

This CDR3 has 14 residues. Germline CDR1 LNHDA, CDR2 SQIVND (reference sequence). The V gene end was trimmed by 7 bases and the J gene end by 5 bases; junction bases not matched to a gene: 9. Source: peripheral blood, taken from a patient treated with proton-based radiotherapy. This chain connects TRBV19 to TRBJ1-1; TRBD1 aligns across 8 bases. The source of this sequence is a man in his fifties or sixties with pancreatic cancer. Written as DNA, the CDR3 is TGTGCCAGTAAGGAGGACAGGGTGGGAACTGAAGCTTTCTTT. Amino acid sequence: CASKEDRVGTEAFF.